This section outlines one T cell receptor (beta chain) sequence together with its context. The CDR3 covers 14 residues. The germline CDR1 and CDR2 sequences are MNHEY and SMNVEV (reference sequence). V shed 7 bases and J 5 bases; nucleotides not matched to a gene: 11. The data are from a study of shared clonotypes between healthy human individuals. Each donor was a Caucasian adult residing in Nashville, Tennessee. The protocol was immunoSEQ multiplex PCR, while the TCRdb copy is restricted to in-frame clones and leaves out a portion. The table has just under 350,000 clones, over 70% seen once. This TCR derives from a man aged 25-45 years in good health. Material: memory CD4+ T cells sorted from blood. Subset specified: CD45RA-negative fraction. The chain couples TRBV27 to TRBJ2-7; 7 bases are a match to TRBD2. CDR3 in DNA: TGTGCCAGCAACCTGGGAGGGCCGGGTCACGAGCAGTACTTC. Translating it yields CASNLGGPGHEQYF.